A selection of T cell receptor beta chains follows, all from one sample in a study of a mutant IDH1 vaccine in newly diagnosed glioma. These receptors' targets are unknown. Data came from immunoSEQ multiplex PCR; TCRdb stores just in-frame clones and leaves some out. The sample lists some 54,000 clones, 84% seen once, with around 3.9% in the top ten. The sample consisted of PBMCs, taken from a glioma patient whose treatment included an IDH1 peptide vaccine. The receptor source for this set is a woman aged 18-30 years with glioma. Both conserved end residues are trimmed from each CDR3. D genes are given only for firm matches.

j_gene,v_gene,d_gene,CDR3aa
TRBJ2-2,TRBV25-1,TRBD2,ASSRTSGIGGTGELF
TRBJ2-1,TRBV7-2,-,ASSLRGAPPLNEQF
TRBJ2-2,TRBV5-1,-,ASSLDLGNTGELF
TRBJ2-7,TRBV10-3,TRBD2,AISESGGGTYEQY
TRBJ1-2,TRBV29-1,-,SVEGRTGYT
TRBJ2-7,TRBV2,TRBD2,ASPSGRPGEQY
TRBJ2-3,TRBV7-6,-,ASSPSTRADTQY
TRBJ2-2,TRBV18,TRBD2,ASSPLGLAVATGELF
TRBJ1-2,TRBV7-8,-,ASSVDRSYGYT
TRBJ1-1,TRBV19,-,ASKGPPWV
TRBJ1-1,TRBV7-9,TRBD1,ASSLARLGQQKTEAF
TRBJ1-1,TRBV9,-,ASSPETAVNTEAF
TRBJ1-2,TRBV7-2,TRBD1,ASSPRDRGSYGYT
TRBJ2-1,TRBV5-4,TRBD2,ASSLRASGGHEQF
TRBJ2-3,TRBV19,-,ASSGGRSRGTDTQY
TRBJ1-1,TRBV29-1,-,SVRIRDAEAF
TRBJ2-3,TRBV9,TRBD1,ASSDTGGTTDTQY
TRBJ2-1,TRBV2,-,ASGGDTNNEQF
TRBJ1-2,TRBV5-4,TRBD1,ASSWDRGNSGYT
TRBJ1-2,TRBV30,-,AWSVHRYGYT
TRBJ2-2,TRBV5-1,TRBD1,ASSPLRTGGRELF
TRBJ1-1,TRBV6-5,TRBD1,ASRGQGAGSTEAF
TRBJ1-1,TRBV7-9,-,ATQETSFDFGAF
TRBJ1-3,TRBV29-1,-,SVEEGYGNTIY
TRBJ1-1,TRBV19,-,ASSIGTTEAF
TRBJ2-5,TRBV5-8,-,ASSLGQGLKETQY
TRBJ1-4,TRBV5-4,TRBD1,ASSQGQGILGNEKLF
TRBJ1-2,TRBV9,-,ASRTANYGYT
TRBJ2-3,TRBV5-1,TRBD2,ASSISGGAADTQY
TRBJ2-5,TRBV18,-,ASSPWQGRETQY
TRBJ2-5,TRBV5-6,TRBD1,ASSLGTADETQY
TRBJ1-5,TRBV11-2,-,ASKGAGVQPQH
TRBJ2-7,TRBV7-7,-,ASSLVWGDEQY
TRBJ2-1,TRBV7-8,TRBD2,ASRGLAGGYEQF
TRBJ2-7,TRBV5-1,TRBD2,ASSLELAGPYEQY